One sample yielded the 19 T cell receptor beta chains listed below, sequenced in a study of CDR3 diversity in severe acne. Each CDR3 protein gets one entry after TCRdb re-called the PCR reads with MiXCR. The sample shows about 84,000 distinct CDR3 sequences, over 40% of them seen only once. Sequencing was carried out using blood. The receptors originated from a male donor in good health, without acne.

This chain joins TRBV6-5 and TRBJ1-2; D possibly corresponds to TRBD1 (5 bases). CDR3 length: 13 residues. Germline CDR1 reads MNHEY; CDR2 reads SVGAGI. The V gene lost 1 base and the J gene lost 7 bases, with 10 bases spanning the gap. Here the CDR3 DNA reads TGTGCCAGCAGTTACTTCAGGGTTTTTGGCTACACCTTC. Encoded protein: CASSYFRVFGYTF.

The CDR3, as DNA: TGTGCCAGCAGTTTAGACTTAGGGAATTCACCCCTCCACTTT. This sequence encodes CASSLDLGNSPLHF. The gene calls are TRBV28 and TRBJ1-6; no clear D gene. From germline, CDR1 is MDHEN and CDR2 SYDVKM. The CDR3 is 14 amino acids. Between the trimmed V and J ends, which lost 2 bases and 7 bases, there was a span of 9 bases.

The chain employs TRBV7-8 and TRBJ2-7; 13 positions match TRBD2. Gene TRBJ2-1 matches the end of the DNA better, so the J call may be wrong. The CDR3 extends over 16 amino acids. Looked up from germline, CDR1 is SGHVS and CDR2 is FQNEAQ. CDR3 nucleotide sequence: TGTGCCAGCAGCATTGGACTAGCGGGAGTGGAAAATGAGCAGTTCTTC. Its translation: CASSIGLAGVENEQFF.

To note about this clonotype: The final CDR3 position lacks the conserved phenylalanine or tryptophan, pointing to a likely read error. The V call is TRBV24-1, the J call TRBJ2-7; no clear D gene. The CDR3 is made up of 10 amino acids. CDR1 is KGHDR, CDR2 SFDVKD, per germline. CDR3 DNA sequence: TGTGTCACTCTTTCAGCCGAGCAGTACCTC. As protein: CVTLSAEQYL.

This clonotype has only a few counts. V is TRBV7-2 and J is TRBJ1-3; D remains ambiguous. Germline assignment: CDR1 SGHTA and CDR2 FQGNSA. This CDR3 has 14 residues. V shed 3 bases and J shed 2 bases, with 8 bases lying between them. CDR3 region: CASSLLSPGNTIYF. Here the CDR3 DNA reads TGTGCCAGCAGCTTGTTATCGCCTGGAAACACCATATATTTT.

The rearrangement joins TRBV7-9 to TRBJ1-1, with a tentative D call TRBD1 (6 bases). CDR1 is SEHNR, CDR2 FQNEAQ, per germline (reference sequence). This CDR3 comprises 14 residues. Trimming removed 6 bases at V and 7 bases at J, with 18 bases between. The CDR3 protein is CASSSSGGADEAFF. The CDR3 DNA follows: TGTGCCAGCAGTTCCTCCGGGGGCGCAGATGAAGCTTTCTTT. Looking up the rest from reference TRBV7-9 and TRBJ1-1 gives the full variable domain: DTGVSQNPRHKITKRGQNVTFRCDPISEHNRLYWYRQTLGQGPEFLTYFQNEAQLEKSRLLSDRFSAERPKGSFSTLEIQRTEQGDSAMYLCASSSSGGADEAFFGQGTRLTVV.

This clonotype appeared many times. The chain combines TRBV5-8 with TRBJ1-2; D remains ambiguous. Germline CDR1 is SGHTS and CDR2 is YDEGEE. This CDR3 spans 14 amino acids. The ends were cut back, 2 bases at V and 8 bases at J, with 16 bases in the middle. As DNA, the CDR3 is TGTGCCAGCAGCTTCCTCGGACCGTGGGAAGGCTACACCTTC. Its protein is CASSFLGPWEGYTF.

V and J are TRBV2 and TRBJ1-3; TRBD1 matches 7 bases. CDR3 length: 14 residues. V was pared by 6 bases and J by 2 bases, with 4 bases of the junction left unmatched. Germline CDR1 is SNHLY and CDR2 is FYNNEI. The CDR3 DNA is TGTGCCAGCAGCCGACAGGGTCCTGGAAACACCATATATTTT. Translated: CASSRQGPGNTIYF.

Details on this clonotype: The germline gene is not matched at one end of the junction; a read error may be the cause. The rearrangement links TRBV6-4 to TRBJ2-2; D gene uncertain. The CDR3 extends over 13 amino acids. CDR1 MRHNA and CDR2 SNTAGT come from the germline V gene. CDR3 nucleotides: TGTGCCAGCGGTGACTCCGATTCCGGGGAGCTGTTTTTT. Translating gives CASGDSDSGELFF.

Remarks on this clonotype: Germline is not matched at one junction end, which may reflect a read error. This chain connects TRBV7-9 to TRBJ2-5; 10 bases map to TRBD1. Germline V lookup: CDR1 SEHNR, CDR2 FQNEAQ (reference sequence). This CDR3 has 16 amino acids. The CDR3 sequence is CANSWDRDRGREAQCF. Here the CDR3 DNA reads TGTGCCAACAGCTGGGACCGGGACAGGGGACGAGAGGCCCAGTGCTTC.

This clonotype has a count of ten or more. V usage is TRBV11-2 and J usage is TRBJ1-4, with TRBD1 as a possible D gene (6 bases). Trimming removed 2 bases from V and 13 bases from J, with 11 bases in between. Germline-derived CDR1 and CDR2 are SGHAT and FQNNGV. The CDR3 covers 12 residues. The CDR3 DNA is TGTGCCAGCAGCTTAAAGGGGGGAGGACTGTTTTTT. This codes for CASSLKGGGLFF.

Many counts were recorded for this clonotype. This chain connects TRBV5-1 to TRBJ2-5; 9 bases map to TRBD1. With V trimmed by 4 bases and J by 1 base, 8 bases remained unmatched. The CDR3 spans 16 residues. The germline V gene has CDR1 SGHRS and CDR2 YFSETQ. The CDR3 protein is CASSTKTGGIQETQYF. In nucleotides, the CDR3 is TGCGCCAGCAGCACAAAGACAGGGGGGATCCAAGAGACCCAGTACTTC. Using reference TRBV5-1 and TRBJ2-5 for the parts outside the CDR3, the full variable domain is KAGVTQTPRYLIKTRGQQVTLSCSPISGHRSVSWYQQTPGQGLQFLFEYFSETQRNKGNFPGRFSGRQFSNSRSEMNVSTLELGDSALYLCASSTKTGGIQETQYFGPGTRLLVL.

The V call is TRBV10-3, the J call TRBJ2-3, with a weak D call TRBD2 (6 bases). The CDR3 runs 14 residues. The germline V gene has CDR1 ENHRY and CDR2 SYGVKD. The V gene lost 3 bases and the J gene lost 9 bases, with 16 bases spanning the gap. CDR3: CAISEPGTLPTQYF. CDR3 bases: TGTGCCATCAGTGAACCCGGGACTTTGCCGACGCAGTATTTT.

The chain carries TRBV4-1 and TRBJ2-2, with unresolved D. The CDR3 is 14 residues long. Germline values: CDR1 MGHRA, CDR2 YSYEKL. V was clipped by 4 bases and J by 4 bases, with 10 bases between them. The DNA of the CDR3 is TGCGCCAGCAGCCTCCGAACTACCACCGGGGAGCTGTTTTTT. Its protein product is CASSLRTTTGELFF.

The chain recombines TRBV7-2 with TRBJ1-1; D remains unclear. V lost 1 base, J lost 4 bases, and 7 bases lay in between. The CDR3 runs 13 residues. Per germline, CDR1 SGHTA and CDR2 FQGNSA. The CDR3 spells CASSLDRRTEAFF. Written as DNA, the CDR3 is TGTGCCAGCAGCTTAGATCGCCGCACTGAAGCTTTCTTT.

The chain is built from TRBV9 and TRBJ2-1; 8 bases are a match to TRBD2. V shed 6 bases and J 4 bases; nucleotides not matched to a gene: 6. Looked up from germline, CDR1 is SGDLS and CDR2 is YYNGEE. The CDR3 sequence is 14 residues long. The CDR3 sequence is CASNYGGDYNEQFF. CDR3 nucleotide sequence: TGTGCCAGCAACTACGGGGGGGATTACAATGAGCAGTTCTTC.

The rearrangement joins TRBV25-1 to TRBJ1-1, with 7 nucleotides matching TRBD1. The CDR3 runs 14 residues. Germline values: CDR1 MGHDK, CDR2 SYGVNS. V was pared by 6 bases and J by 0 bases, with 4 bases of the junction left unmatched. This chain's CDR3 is CASSQGQLNTEAFF. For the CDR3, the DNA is TGTGCCAGCAGCCAGGGACAGTTGAACACTGAAGCTTTCTTT.

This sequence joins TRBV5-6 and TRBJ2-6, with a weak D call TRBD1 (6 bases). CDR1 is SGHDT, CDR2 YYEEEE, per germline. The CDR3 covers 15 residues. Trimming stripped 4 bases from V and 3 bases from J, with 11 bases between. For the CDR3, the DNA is TGTGCCAGCAGCCGGGCAGGGGTTGGGGCCAACGTCCTGACTTTC. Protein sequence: CASSRAGVGANVLTF.

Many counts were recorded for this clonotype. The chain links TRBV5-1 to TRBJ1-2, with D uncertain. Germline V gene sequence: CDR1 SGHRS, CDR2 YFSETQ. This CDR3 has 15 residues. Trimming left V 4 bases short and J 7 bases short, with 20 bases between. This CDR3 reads CASSPGGTSTGGYTF. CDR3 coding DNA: TGCGCCAGCAGCCCGGGCGGCACCTCCACCGGTGGCTACACCTTC.